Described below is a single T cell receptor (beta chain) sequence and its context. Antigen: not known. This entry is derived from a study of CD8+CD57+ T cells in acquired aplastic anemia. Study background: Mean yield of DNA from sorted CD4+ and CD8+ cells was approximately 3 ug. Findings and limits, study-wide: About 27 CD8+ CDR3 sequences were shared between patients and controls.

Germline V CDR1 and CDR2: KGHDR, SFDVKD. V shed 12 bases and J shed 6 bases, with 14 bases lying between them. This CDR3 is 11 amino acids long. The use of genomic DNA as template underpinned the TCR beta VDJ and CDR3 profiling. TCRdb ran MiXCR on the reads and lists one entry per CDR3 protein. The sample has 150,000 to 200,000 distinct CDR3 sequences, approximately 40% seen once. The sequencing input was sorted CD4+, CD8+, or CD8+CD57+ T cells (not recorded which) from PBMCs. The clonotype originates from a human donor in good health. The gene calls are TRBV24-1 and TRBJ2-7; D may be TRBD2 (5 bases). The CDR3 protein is CASISGIEQYF. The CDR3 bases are TGTGCCTCGATCTCCGGGATCGAGCAGTACTTC.